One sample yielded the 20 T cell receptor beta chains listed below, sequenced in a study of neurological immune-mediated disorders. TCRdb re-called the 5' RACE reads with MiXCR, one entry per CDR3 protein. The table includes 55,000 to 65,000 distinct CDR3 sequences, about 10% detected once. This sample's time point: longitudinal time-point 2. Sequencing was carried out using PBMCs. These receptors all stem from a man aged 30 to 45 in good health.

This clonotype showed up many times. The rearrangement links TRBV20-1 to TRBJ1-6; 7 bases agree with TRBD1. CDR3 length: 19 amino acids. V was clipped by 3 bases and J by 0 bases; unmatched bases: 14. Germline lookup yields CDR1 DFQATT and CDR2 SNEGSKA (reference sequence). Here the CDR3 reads CSARPSGQHLSSYNSPLHF. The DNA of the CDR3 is TGCAGTGCTAGGCCGTCGGGACAGCACTTGAGCTCCTATAATTCACCCCTCCACTTT.

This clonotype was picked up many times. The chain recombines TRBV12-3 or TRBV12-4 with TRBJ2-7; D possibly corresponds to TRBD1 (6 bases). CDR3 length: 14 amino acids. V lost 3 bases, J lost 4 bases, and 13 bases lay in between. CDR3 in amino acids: CASSFPGVVYEQYF. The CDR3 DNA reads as TGTGCCAGCAGTTTCCCAGGGGTGGTATACGAGCAGTACTTC.

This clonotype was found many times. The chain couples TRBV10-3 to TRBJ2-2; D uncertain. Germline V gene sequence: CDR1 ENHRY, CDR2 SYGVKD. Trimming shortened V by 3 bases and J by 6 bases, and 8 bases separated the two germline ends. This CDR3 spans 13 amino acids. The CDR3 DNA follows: TGTGCCATCAGTGACCATTATCCCGGGGAGCTGTTTTTT. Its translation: CAISDHYPGELFF.

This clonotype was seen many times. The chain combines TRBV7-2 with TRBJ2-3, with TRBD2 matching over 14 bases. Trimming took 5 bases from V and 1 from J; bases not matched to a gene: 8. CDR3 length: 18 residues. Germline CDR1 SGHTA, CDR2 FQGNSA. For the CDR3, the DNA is TGTGCCAGCAGCCACGGGACTAGCGGGAGTTGGGGCACAGATACGCAGTATTTT. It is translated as CASSHGTSGSWGTDTQYF.

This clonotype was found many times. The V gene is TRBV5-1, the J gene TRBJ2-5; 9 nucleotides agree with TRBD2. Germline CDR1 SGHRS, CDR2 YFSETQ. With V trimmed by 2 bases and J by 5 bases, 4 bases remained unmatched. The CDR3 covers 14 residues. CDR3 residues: CASSFSGSDETQYF. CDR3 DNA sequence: TGCGCCAGCAGCTTTAGCGGGAGTGATGAGACCCAGTACTTC.

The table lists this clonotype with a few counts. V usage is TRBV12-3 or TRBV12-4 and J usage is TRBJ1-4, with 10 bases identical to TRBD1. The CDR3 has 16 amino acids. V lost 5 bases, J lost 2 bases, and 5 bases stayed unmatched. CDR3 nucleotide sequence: TGTGCCAGCAGTCCTAGACAGGGGGCGACTAATGAAAAACTGTTTTTT. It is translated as CASSPRQGATNEKLFF.

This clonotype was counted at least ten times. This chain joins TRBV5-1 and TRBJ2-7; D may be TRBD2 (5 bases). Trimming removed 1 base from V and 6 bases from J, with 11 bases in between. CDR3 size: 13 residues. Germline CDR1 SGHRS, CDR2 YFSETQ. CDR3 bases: TGCGCCAGCAGCTTGAACGGGGTTGGCGAGCAGTACTTC. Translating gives CASSLNGVGEQYF.

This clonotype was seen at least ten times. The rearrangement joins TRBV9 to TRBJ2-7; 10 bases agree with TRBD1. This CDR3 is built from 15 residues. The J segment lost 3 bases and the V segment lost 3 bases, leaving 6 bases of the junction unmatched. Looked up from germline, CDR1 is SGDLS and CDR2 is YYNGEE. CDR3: CASSARDRGGYEQYF. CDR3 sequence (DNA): TGTGCCAGCAGCGCCCGGGACAGGGGAGGCTACGAGCAGTACTTC.

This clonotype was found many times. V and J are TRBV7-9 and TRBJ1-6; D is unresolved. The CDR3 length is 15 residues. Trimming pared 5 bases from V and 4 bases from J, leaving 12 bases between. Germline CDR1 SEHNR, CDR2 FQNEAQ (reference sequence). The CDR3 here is CASSHHRQYNSPLHF. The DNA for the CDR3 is TGTGCCAGCAGCCATCACAGACAATATAATTCACCCCTCCACTTT.

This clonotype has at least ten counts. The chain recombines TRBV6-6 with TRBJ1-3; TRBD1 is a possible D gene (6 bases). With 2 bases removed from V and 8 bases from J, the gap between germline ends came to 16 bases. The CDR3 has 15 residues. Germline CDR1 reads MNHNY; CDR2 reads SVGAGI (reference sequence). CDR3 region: CASSYRPGGEDTIYF. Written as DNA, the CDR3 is TGTGCCAGCAGTTACCGTCCTGGGGGCGAGGACACCATATATTTT.

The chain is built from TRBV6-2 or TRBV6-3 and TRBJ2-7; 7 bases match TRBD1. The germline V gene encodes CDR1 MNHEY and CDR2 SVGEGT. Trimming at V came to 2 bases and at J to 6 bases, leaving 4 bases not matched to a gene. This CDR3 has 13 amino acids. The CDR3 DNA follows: TGTGCCAGCAGTTACCGGGACAGAGGCGAGCAGTACTTC. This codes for CASSYRDRGEQYF.

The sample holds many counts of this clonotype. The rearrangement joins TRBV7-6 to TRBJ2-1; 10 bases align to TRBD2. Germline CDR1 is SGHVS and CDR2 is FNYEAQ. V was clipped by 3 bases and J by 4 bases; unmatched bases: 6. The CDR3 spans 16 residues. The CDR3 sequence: CASSLTAGGGYNEQFF. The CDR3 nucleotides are TGTGCCAGCAGCTTGACAGCGGGAGGGGGGTACAATGAGCAGTTCTTC.

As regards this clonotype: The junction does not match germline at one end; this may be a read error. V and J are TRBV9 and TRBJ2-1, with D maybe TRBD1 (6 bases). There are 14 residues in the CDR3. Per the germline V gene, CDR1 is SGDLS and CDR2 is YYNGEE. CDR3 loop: CASSRPTGSNERFF. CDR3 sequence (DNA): TGTGCCAGCAGTCGTCCTACAGGGTCCAATGAGCGGTTCTTC.

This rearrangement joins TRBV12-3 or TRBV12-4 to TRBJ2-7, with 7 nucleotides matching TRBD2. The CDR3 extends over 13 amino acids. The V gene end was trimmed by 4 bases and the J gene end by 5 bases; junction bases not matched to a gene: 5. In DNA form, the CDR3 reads TGTGCCAGCAGTTGGCGGGGGAGGGACGAGCAGTACTTC. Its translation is CASSWRGRDEQYF.

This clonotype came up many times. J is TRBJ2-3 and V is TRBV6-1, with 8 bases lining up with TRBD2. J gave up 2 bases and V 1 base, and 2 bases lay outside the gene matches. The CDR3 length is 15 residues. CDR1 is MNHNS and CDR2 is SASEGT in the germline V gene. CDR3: CASSEGAGDTDTQYF. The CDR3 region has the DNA TGTGCCAGCAGTGAAGGAGCGGGGGACACAGATACGCAGTATTTT.

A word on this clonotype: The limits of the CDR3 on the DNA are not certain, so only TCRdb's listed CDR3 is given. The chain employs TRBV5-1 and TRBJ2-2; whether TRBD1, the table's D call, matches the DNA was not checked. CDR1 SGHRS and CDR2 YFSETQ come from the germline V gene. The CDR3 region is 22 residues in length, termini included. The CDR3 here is CASSLVGVGEQYFGPGTGELFF.

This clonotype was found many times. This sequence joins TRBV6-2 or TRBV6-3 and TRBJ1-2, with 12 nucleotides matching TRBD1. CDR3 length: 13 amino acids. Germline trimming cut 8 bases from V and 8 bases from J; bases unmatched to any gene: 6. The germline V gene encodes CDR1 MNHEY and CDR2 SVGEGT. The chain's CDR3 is CASSSGTGGGYTF. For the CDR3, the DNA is TGTGCCAGCTCTTCCGGGACAGGGGGCGGCTACACCTTC.

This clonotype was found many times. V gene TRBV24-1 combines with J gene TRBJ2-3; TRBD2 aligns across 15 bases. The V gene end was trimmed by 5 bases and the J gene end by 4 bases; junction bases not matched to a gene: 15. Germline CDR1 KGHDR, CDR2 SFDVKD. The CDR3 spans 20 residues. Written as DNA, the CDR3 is TGTGCCACCAGTGGACCCGGGACTAGCGGGAGGTATACTCCCCCAGATACGCAGTATTTT. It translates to CATSGPGTSGRYTPPDTQYF.

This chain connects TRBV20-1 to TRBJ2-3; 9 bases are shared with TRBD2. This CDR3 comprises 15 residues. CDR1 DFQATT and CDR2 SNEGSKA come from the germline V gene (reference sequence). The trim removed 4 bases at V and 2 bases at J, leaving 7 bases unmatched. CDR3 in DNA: TGCAGTGCTACTAGCGGGGCCCAATCCACAGATACGCAGTATTTT. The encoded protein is CSATSGAQSTDTQYF.

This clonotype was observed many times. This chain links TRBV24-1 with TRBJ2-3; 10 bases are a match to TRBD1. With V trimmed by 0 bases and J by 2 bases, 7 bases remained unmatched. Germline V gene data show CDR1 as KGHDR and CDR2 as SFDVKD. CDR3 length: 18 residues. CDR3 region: CATSDLRDRGQLTDTQYF. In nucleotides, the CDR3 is TGTGCCACCAGTGATTTGCGGGACAGGGGCCAACTCACAGATACGCAGTATTTT.